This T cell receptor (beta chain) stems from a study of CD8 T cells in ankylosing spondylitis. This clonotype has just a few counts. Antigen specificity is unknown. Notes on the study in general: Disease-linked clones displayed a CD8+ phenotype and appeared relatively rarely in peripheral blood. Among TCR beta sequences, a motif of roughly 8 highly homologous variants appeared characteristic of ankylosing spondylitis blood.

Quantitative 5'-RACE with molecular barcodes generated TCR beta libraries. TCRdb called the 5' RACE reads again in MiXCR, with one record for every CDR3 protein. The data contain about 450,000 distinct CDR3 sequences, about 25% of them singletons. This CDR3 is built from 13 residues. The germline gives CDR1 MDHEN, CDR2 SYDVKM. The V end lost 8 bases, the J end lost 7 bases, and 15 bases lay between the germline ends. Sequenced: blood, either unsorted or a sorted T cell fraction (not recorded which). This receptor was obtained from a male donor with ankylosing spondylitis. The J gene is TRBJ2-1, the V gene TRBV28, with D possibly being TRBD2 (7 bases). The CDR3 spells CASDRGARNEQFF. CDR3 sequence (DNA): TGTGCCAGCGATCGGGGGGCGAGGAATGAGCAGTTCTTC.